The entry below gives a single TCR beta chain sequence along with its context. Its specific antigen is unknown. Per-base quality was not reported, and no clone a single base away is much larger than it. TCR CDR3 regions were amplified from genomic DNA by multiplex PCR using the deep immunoSEQ assay. Extracted genomic DNA from each cell subset was distributed evenly across all wells of several immunoSEQ 96-well plates, and each plate was treated as a replicate. Each replicate PCR for sorted subsets received around 200 ng genomic DNA, equal to 30,000 or so T cell genomes. The purified libraries were quantified using a Qubit 3.0 fluorometer, sized with a Bioanalyzer 2100, and then quantified again using the KAPA Library Quantification kit. A separate single-read 150-cycle Illumina NextSeq 550 flow cell was used to sequence each immunoSEQ 96-well plate. Concerning the study's data processing: The immunoSEQ output contained only junctional sequences without quality scores, so filtering could not match that applied to full-length reads. Sequences were annotated with PyIR, a Python wrapper for IgBLAST v1.9, and V/J genes and CDR3 were assigned using IMGT germline references. Any read was removed if the V/J assignment was weak (E-value above 1e-6), the CDR3 was missing, or the read contained stop codons, out-of-frame junctions, or ambiguous translated residues. A V3J clonotype was defined by an identical inferred V gene, J gene, and CDR3 amino acid sequence. To compute the percentage overlap between repertoires, the number of shared unique clonotypes was divided by the size of the smaller repertoire. Repertoire richness was assessed with RTK rarefaction, the Chao1 estimator, and Recon v2.1 estimates of unobserved clonotypes. OLGA was used to compute generation probabilities for all TCRbeta clonotypes that the gDNA method yielded from a handful of donors. The source is immuneACCESS, and TCRdb retained only in-frame sequences with V and J called. Part of the clones is not carried over; for the studies checked, unresolved V genes explain less than half of this, and the remainder is unexplained. The V and J calls and clone size were taken over from that table, and D and trimming were inferred from the DNA. The sample includes 550,000 to 750,000 clones, with less than 97% observed a single time. The ten most abundant clones make up less than 0.13% of the sample.

Spanning cysteine to phenylalanine, the CDR3 consists of 17 amino acids. Only the CDR3 DNA is retained, 51 bases long and in frame from the first base. According to the germline V gene, CDR1 reads MNHNS and CDR2 reads SASEGT. V lost 2 bases and J lost 4 bases, and the count of bases not matched to a germline gene is 9. This entry belongs to a study of shared clonotypes between healthy human individuals (dated by TCRdb to 2019 to 2021). The study in broad terms: A few men and two women, aged 18 to 49 years, made up the cohort. For each donor, CD4 naive and CD4 memory were each run on three plates, CD8 naive on two plates, and CD8 memory on one plate. To estimate repertoire size and how much clonotypes are shared between individuals, the study performed deep sequencing of blood TCR repertoires from a handful of healthy adults. Different laboratories and diverse techniques were used to prepare libraries and sequence TCR repertoires, to increase sequencing depth and limit assay-specific biases. Between about 0.85 and 10 billion PBMCs per donor were obtained by leukapheresis. Summary of the overall study and its limitations: Sharing across several donors was observed for around 5% of naive CD4, over 3% of naive CD8, 2% to 2.5% of memory CD4, and 0.4% of memory CD8 clonotypes. Naive subsets generally had larger estimated clonotype richness than memory subsets. Based on pairwise subsampling, the degree of clonotype sharing among donors was expected to be affected by sequencing depth. Because the study included a small number of donors, the genetic and exposure-history diversity represented was limited. Rarefaction of sorted-subset datasets indicated incomplete sequencing despite the large sequencing depth. Sampling was restricted to blood, and TCR repertoires in tissues likely differ from the TCR repertoires found in blood. Compared with non-shared clonotypes, the clonotypes found in all four sorted-subset donors had higher generation probabilities.

CD8 naive samples consisted of CD45RO-negative cells that were positively selected for CCR7, yielding a CD45RA+CCR7+ population without TemRA cells. Donors were healthy HIV-negative adults with no recently reported acute infections or vaccinations. Only Caucasian adults living in Nashville, Tennessee, USA were represented among the donors. Blood was collected by leukapheresis, and PBMCs were isolated by Ficoll-Histopaque density gradient centrifugation and then cryopreserved in liquid nitrogen vapor phase. Purity and quantity of every magnetically sorted T cell population were checked by analytical flow cytometry. From each sorted fraction, genomic DNA was isolated and quantified by UV absorbance on a Nanodrop 2000c.

The V and J genes are TRBV6-1 and TRBJ2-2, and 8 junctional nucleotides match TRBD2. This TCR was sampled from a woman in her 30s in good health. Input material: naive CD8+ T cells sorted from blood. The cell subset or site label, as the study defines it: CD45RA+CCR7+. Here is the DNA: TGTGCCAGCAGTGAACCGGGGGGGGTTGGGAGCACCGGGGAGCTGTTTTTT. It codes for CASSEPGGVGSTGELFF.